What follows describes a single TCR beta chain. Sequenced by immunoSEQ multiplex PCR; TCRdb stores in-frame clones only, minus some. The sample consists of about 67,000 clones, more than 70% of them appearing once. These data belong to a study of blood T cell repertoires in COVID-19. The germline gives CDR1 SQVTM, CDR2 ANQGSEA. With 3 bases clipped from V and 0 bases from J, the junction kept 10 bases outside the gene matches. This CDR3 region has 17 residues. The specimen was peripheral blood. This TCR was sampled from a woman aged 60 to 75 with acute or convalescent COVID-19. The chain is built from TRBV29-1 and TRBJ2-5; TRBD2 matches 10 bases. CDR3 in amino acids: CSVEVSLAGEYQETQYF. The CDR3 DNA is TGCAGCGTTGAGGTTTCCCTAGCGGGGGAATACCAAGAGACCCAGTACTTC.